A single sample is the source of the 22 T cell receptor beta chains below, sequenced in a study of blood T cell repertoires in COVID-19. Measured with immunoSEQ multiplex PCR; TCRdb has only the in-frame clones, and not every one. Among about 330,000 clones, about 92% were seen once, and the ten largest hold less than 20%. The sequencing sample was made of PBMCs or T cells enriched from blood (not recorded which). Every receptor here comes from a woman aged 25 to 39 who had recovered from COVID-19.

Comment on this clone: Distinct nucleotide sequences in the sample also encode this CDR3. V and J are TRBV7-9 and TRBJ1-1; D remains ambiguous. The V gene's germline CDR1 is SEHNR and CDR2 FQNEAQ (reference sequence). This CDR3 has 13 amino acids. V was trimmed by 5 bases and J by 5 bases, leaving 12 bases between them. The CDR3 coding sequence is TGTGCCAGCAGCCCTTCGGGTGGGACTGAAGCTTTCTTT. Translated: CASSPSGGTEAFF.

CDR3 in amino acids: CASREGSAEAFF. CDR3 bases: TGTGCCAGCAGGGAGGGTAGCGCTGAAGCTTTCTTT. The chain links TRBV6-5 to TRBJ1-1; unclear D gene. The V gene lost 6 bases and the J gene lost 6 bases, with 11 bases spanning the gap. The CDR3 totals 12 residues. Germline-derived CDR1 and CDR2 are MNHEY and SVGAGI.

The gene calls are TRBV2 and TRBJ2-7; the D gene is possibly TRBD2 (5 bases). The V and J ends lost 5 bases and 6 bases respectively, with 17 bases between them. The CDR3 spans 14 residues. The germline V gene encodes CDR1 SNHLY and CDR2 FYNNEI. CDR3 protein: CASSFEREGSEQYF. Written as DNA, the CDR3 is TGTGCCAGCAGTTTCGAGAGGGAAGGGAGCGAGCAGTACTTC.

This clone was seen only a few times. V and J are TRBV18 and TRBJ2-2; D is possibly TRBD2 (6 bases). This CDR3 region has 18 residues. Germline V gene data show CDR1 as KGHSH and CDR2 as LQKENI. V lost 6 bases to trimming and J lost 6 bases, with 26 bases between them. In DNA, the CDR3 is TGTGCCAGCTCGTTAATGGTGGCGGGGACTTTCGCTTCCGGGGAGCTGTTTTTT. It encodes CASSLMVAGTFASGELFF.

The chain links TRBV28 to TRBJ2-7; TRBD2 matches at 10 bases. The CDR3 extends over 17 amino acids. V gave up 4 bases and J gave up 4 bases; unmatched junction bases: 13. In germline, CDR1 is MDHEN, CDR2 SYDVKM. In DNA form, the CDR3 reads TGTGCCAGCAGTTCACCCGCTCTAGCGGGAGTAGGTTACGAGCAGTACTTC. Its protein is CASSSPALAGVGYEQYF.

The chain couples TRBV4-2 to TRBJ2-1; 8 bases line up with TRBD2. The CDR3 has 16 amino acids. V lost 6 bases, J lost 2 bases, and 9 bases stayed unmatched. Germline-derived CDR1 and CDR2 are LGHNA and YNFKEQ. CDR3 protein: CASSLGGLETYNEQFF. The CDR3 DNA reads TGTGCCAGCAGTCTGGGGGGACTAGAGACCTACAATGAGCAGTTCTTC.

The genes are TRBV10-3 and TRBJ2-6; 7 bases line up with TRBD1. This CDR3 has 20 amino acids. V dropped 0 bases and J dropped 0; count of bases not matched to a gene: 11. The germline V gene has CDR1 ENHRY and CDR2 SYGVKD. CDR3 protein: CAISESFRGTGSSGANVLTF. DNA of the CDR3: TGTGCCATCAGTGAGTCCTTCAGGGGGACGGGAAGCTCTGGGGCCAACGTCCTGACTTTC.

The chain has TRBV3-1 (or the pseudogene TRBV3-2) and TRBJ1-5; no firm D call. Looked up from germline, CDR1 is LGHDT and CDR2 is YNNKEL (reference sequence). Trimming shortened V by 1 base and J by 4 bases, and 8 bases separated the two germline ends. This CDR3 contains 14 residues. CDR3: CASSQAGRNQPQHF. The CDR3 DNA follows: TGTGCCAGCAGCCAAGCGGGTCGGAATCAGCCCCAGCATTTT.

The rearrangement joins TRBV27 to TRBJ2-7; the D gene is possibly TRBD2 (5 bases). The V end lost 5 bases, the J end lost 3 bases, and 11 bases lay between the germline ends. CDR1 and CDR2 (germline): MNHEY, SMNVEV (reference sequence). This CDR3 spans 13 amino acids. The CDR3 region has the DNA TGTGCCAGCAGTCTCGGGGTCTTCTACGAGCAGTACTTC. Its protein is CASSLGVFYEQYF.

The chain recombines TRBV28 with TRBJ2-7; 10 nucleotides align to TRBD1. Germline lookup yields CDR1 MDHEN and CDR2 SYDVKM. This CDR3 is built from 17 residues. The V and J ends lost 6 bases and 3 bases, in that order; junction bases with no gene match: 14. CDR3 in DNA: TGTGCCAGCAGGGGGGACAGGGGCCGACGTATCATCTACGAGCAGTACTTC. It encodes CASRGDRGRRIIYEQYF.

The chain has TRBV6-2 or TRBV6-3 and TRBJ2-7; TRBD1 is a possible D gene (5 bases). The CDR3 has 13 amino acids. V was shortened by 5 bases and J by 3 bases, with 11 bases between the two germline ends. Germline V gives CDR1 MNHEY, CDR2 SVGEGT. The CDR3 sequence: CASSHDRLYEQYF. CDR3 DNA: TGTGCCAGCAGTCACGACAGACTCTACGAGCAGTACTTC.

The rearrangement links TRBV19 to TRBJ2-7; 10 bases match TRBD1. The length of the CDR3 is 15 residues. CDR1 and CDR2 (germline): LNHDA, SQIVND (reference sequence). The V gene end was trimmed by 5 bases and the J gene end by 6 bases; junction bases not matched to a gene: 10. CDR3 region: CASSLGQGTPREQYF. The CDR3 nucleotides are TGTGCCAGTAGTCTGGGACAGGGGACTCCTCGCGAGCAGTACTTC.

This chain connects TRBV7-2 to TRBJ1-2, with 8 bases lining up with TRBD1. The CDR3 runs to 14 residues. Trimming took 5 bases from V and 8 from J; bases not matched to a gene: 10. In germline, CDR1 is SGHTA, CDR2 FQGNSA. DNA of the CDR3: TGTGCCAGCAGCGCACCAGGGGGCATTGGGGGCTACACCTTC. Its protein product is CASSAPGGIGGYTF.

This clone was recorded once. The V call is TRBV2, the J call TRBJ1-1, with TRBD1 identical over 9 bases. The V gene end was trimmed by 2 bases and the J gene end by 5 bases; junction bases not matched to a gene: 3. The CDR3 has 14 amino acids. Germline assignment: CDR1 SNHLY and CDR2 FYNNEI. CDR3: CASSERGQGTEAFF. DNA of the CDR3: TGTGCCAGCAGTGAAAGGGGACAGGGTACTGAAGCTTTCTTT. The whole variable domain, filled in from reference TRBV2 and TRBJ1-1, reads EPEVTQTPSHQVTQMGQEVILRCVPISNHLYFYWYRQILGQKVEFLVSFYNNEISEKSEIFDDQFSVERPDGSNFTLKIRSTKLEDSAMYFCASSERGQGTEAFFGQGTRLTVV.

The chain joins TRBV14 to TRBJ2-2; 10 bases are a match to TRBD1. Trimming took 1 base from V and 4 from J; bases not matched to a gene: 6. Per germline, CDR1 SGHDN and CDR2 FVKESK. The CDR3 spans 17 residues. The CDR3 nucleotides are TGTGCCAGCAGCCAAGGACCGTGGACAGGGGGCACCGGGGAGCTGTTTTTT. Its protein product is CASSQGPWTGGTGELFF.

This CDR3 reads CASSSLGVGGYTF. The CDR3 DNA follows: TGTGCCAGCAGCTCACTCGGGGTAGGTGGCTACACCTTC. The chain recombines TRBV13 with TRBJ1-2, with no clear D. There are 13 residues in the CDR3. Trimming cost V 4 bases and J 7 bases, with 13 bases left between them. Per the germline V gene, CDR1 is PRHDT and CDR2 is FYEKMQ (reference sequence).

The rearrangement links TRBV6-5 to TRBJ2-1, with 7 nucleotides matching TRBD2. The length of the CDR3 is 16 residues. V was pared by 0 bases and J by 0 bases, with 2 bases of the junction left unmatched. Germline loops: CDR1 MNHEY, CDR2 SVGAGI. CDR3 amino acids: CASSYSGLSSYNEQFF. The DNA for the CDR3 is TGTGCCAGCAGTTACTCGGGACTAAGCTCCTACAATGAGCAGTTCTTC.

This clone was counted once. CDR3 residues: CASRGRSGAQANTEAFF. CDR3 sequence (DNA): TGTGCCAGTAGAGGAAGAAGCGGGGCGCAGGCGAACACTGAAGCTTTCTTT. The chain employs TRBV19 and TRBJ1-1, with D possibly TRBD1 on 5 matching bases. V was clipped by 6 bases and J by 1 base, with 21 bases between them. Germline V gives CDR1 LNHDA, CDR2 SQIVND (reference sequence). CDR3 length: 17 amino acids. The variable domain in full, completed from reference TRBV19 and TRBJ1-1, reads DGGITQSPKYLFRKEGQNVTLSCEQNLNHDAMYWYRQDPGQGLRLIYYSQIVNDFQKGDIAEGYSVSREKKESFPLTVTSAQKNPTAFYLCASRGRSGAQANTEAFFGQGTRLTVV.

V usage is TRBV3-1 (or the pseudogene TRBV3-2) and J usage is TRBJ1-6; D perhaps matches TRBD1 (5 bases). Germline V gives CDR1 LGHDT, CDR2 YNNKEL (reference sequence). CDR3 length equals 17 residues. Trimming pared 4 bases from V and 1 base from J, leaving 14 bases between. CDR3 sequence reads: CASSPPLRGSYNSPLHF. For the CDR3, the DNA is TGTGCCAGCAGCCCCCCGTTAAGGGGTTCCTATAATTCACCCCTCCACTTT.

This chain connects TRBV5-1 to TRBJ1-1; 11 positions match TRBD1. Germline V gene sequence: CDR1 SGHRS, CDR2 YFSETQ. V trimming: 4 bases; J trimming: 5 bases; junction bases outside the gene matches: 4. This CDR3 contains 14 residues. DNA for the CDR3: TGCGCCAGCAGCGGGGGACAGGGGGAGACTGAAGCTTTCTTT. Translation: CASSGGQGETEAFF. Full variable domain (rest looked up from reference TRBV5-1 and TRBJ1-1): KAGVTQTPRYLIKTRGQQVTLSCSPISGHRSVSWYQQTPGQGLQFLFEYFSETQRNKGNFPGRFSGRQFSNSRSEMNVSTLELGDSALYLCASSGGQGETEAFFGQGTRLTVV.

J is TRBJ2-3 and V is TRBV4-3; the match to TRBD2 covers 9 bases. Per the germline V gene, CDR1 is LGHNA and CDR2 is YSLEER. After removal of 1 base from V and 4 bases from J, the junction contained 3 bases not matched to a gene. This CDR3 is built from 15 residues. CDR3 nucleotide sequence: TGCGCCAGCAGCCAAGGGCGGGGGGGCCCAGATACGCAGTATTTT. This gives the protein CASSQGRGGPDTQYF.

The CDR3 sequence is CASSTAASGGPYEQFF. DNA for the CDR3: TGTGCCAGTAGTACCGCCGCTAGCGGGGGGCCCTATGAGCAGTTCTTC. V and J are TRBV19 and TRBJ2-1; 11 bases fit TRBD2. V lost 4 bases, J lost 8 bases, and 10 bases stayed unmatched. CDR3 length: 16 residues. Looked up from germline, CDR1 is LNHDA and CDR2 is SQIVND (reference sequence).